These 9 T cell receptor beta chains were all obtained from the same sample, sequenced in a study of T cell repertoires in cytomegalovirus infection. TCRdb re-called the reads through MiXCR, storing one row per CDR3 protein. Of 250,000 to 300,000 distinct CDR3 sequences in the sample, 20% to 25% were seen once. No antigen is known for these receptors. The source material was cultured PBMCs, sampled from culture after CMV antigen stimulation. The source of these receptors is a human donor in good health (CMV status not recorded). Some clones in this sample may be carry-over from other donors' samples.

This clonotype was detected only a few times. This chain links TRBV7-2 with TRBJ1-4, with D tentatively TRBD1 (5 bases). Germline V gene data show CDR1 as SGHTA and CDR2 as FQGNSA. The CDR3 spans 12 residues. Trimming took 8 bases from V and 6 from J, leaving 10 bases between them. CDR3 nucleotide sequence: TGTGCCAGCTCGGGGCGCGATGAAAAACTGTTTTTT. Protein sequence: CASSGRDEKLFF.

This clonotype was counted between two and nine times. The V and J genes are TRBV27 and TRBJ1-6; D uncertain. V lost 4 bases and J 4 bases, leaving 8 bases between the germline ends. Germline V gene lookup returns CDR1 MNHEY and CDR2 SMNVEV (reference sequence). The CDR3 extends over 14 amino acids. The CDR3 region has the DNA TGTGCCAGCAGTTACAGTTCTTATAATTCACCCCTCCACTTT. Residues: CASSYSSYNSPLHF.

This clonotype occurred many times. The genes are TRBV7-2 and TRBJ2-5; 11 bases agree with TRBD1. The V and J ends lost 5 bases and 4 bases, in that order; junction bases with no gene match: 3. CDR3 length: 14 amino acids. CDR1 and CDR2 (germline): SGHTA, FQGNSA. The CDR3: CASSPGTGGETQYF. The CDR3 nucleotides read TGTGCCAGCAGCCCAGGGACAGGGGGAGAGACCCAGTACTTC. The whole variable domain, remainder taken from reference TRBV7-2 and TRBJ2-5, is GAGVSQSPSNKVTEKGKDVELRCDPISGHTALYWYRQSLGQGLEFLIYFQGNSAPDKSGLPSDRFSAERTGGSVSTLTIQRTQQEDSAVYLCASSPGTGGETQYFGPGTRLLVL.

This clonotype was seen a few times. The CDR3 DNA is TGCGCCAGCAGTGACTGGCAGAGGGAGCAGTACTTC. Protein: CASSDWQREQYF. The J gene is TRBJ2-7, the V gene TRBV10-2; D gene ambiguous. This CDR3 has 12 amino acids. The V gene lost 3 bases and the J gene lost 7 bases, with 10 bases spanning the gap. Germline assignment: CDR1 WSHSY and CDR2 SAAADI.

This clonotype was counted ten times or more. The gene calls are TRBV28 and TRBJ1-4, with a possible D match to TRBD1 (5 bases). CDR3 length: 15 amino acids. V lost 5 bases and J lost 8, with 18 bases in between. Germline lookup yields CDR1 MDHEN and CDR2 SYDVKM. The CDR3 sequence is CASSPPLGGREKLFF. CDR3 nucleotides: TGTGCCAGCAGTCCTCCCCTTGGGGGAAGAGAAAAACTGTTTTTT.

V usage is TRBV9 and J usage is TRBJ1-3; 11 nucleotides align to TRBD1. The length of the CDR3 is 17 residues. Germline trimming cut 3 bases from V and 1 base from J; bases unmatched to any gene: 6. CDR1 SGDLS and CDR2 YYNGEE come from the germline V gene. CDR3 DNA: TGTGCCAGCAGCGAGAGGGACAGGGGGATTTCTGGAAACACCATATATTTT. Protein sequence: CASSERDRGISGNTIYF.

V gene TRBV6-6 combines with J gene TRBJ2-7, with D perhaps matching TRBD1 or TRBD2 (5 bases each). Germline V gene sequence: CDR1 MNHNY, CDR2 SVGAGI (reference sequence). The CDR3 covers 17 residues. V shed 2 bases and J shed 3 bases, with 20 bases lying between them. CDR3 nucleotide sequence: TGTGCCAGCAGTTACCCTACGAGGGGAGACGTTGACTACGAGCAGTACTTC. As protein: CASSYPTRGDVDYEQYF.

The table lists this clonotype with a few counts. The V call is TRBV11-3, the J call TRBJ2-1; D gene uncertain. Germline CDR1 is SGHNT and CDR2 is YENEEA. Between the trimmed V and J ends, which lost 5 bases and 6 bases, there was a span of 14 bases. There are 14 residues in the CDR3. The CDR3 sequence: CASSQGFDSNEQFF. For the CDR3, the DNA is TGTGCCAGCAGCCAAGGGTTTGATTCCAATGAGCAGTTCTTC.

This clonotype appeared a few times. V usage is TRBV12-3 or TRBV12-4 and J usage is TRBJ2-3; D possibly uses TRBD1 or TRBD2 (5 bases each). The CDR3 is 16 amino acids. Trimming removed 0 bases from V and 5 bases from J, with 15 bases in between. CDR3 residues: CASSLAGTPPRDTQYF. CDR3 DNA sequence: TGTGCCAGCAGTTTAGCCGGGACCCCGCCGAGAGATACGCAGTATTTT.